Included here is one T cell receptor (beta chain) sequence, with context. Germline CDR1 SGHVS, CDR2 FQNEAQ. The CDR3 has 15 amino acids. V was cut by 2 bases and J by 0 bases, with 8 bases left in between. This sample stems from a study of cytomegalovirus exposure and HLA in healthy donors. The PCR used 60 Vbeta and 13 Jbeta primers. Assay used: immunoSEQ multiplex PCR; TCRdb lists only in-frame clones, some missing. The sample lists 140,000 to 150,000 clones; 65% to 80% were seen once. The material sequenced was PBMCs. The chain employs TRBV7-8 and TRBJ2-1, with D perhaps TRBD2 (6 bases). The receptor was isolated from a man aged 25-45 years in good health and CMV-seronegative. The CDR3 DNA follows: TGTGCCAGCAGCTTAATGGGGGGCTCCTACAATGAGCAGTTCTTC. It specifies CASSLMGGSYNEQFF.